This TCR beta chain was recovered during a study of spatial heterogeneity in lung cancer. Using its own MiXCR run on the 5' RACE reads, TCRdb lists one record per CDR3 protein. The sample has about 85,000 distinct CDR3 sequences; approximately 20% are singletons. The CDR3 is 14 residues long. Trimming pared 7 bases from V and 3 bases from J, leaving 13 bases between. Germline V gene sequence: CDR1 MDHEN, CDR2 SYDVKM. Time point meaning: sample taken at primary tumor resection. Whole RNA, which was extracted from tumor, nontumor lung tissue or frozen PBMC, was sequenced without any cell sorting. The V and J genes are TRBV28 and TRBJ1-5, with D tentatively TRBD1 (6 bases). Sequenced material: PBMCs, taken at surgery. The TCR originated in a male donor with early-stage non-small cell lung cancer. CDR3 loop: CASMWGAFNQPQHF. CDR3 DNA: TGTGCCAGCATGTGGGGGGCTTTCAATCAGCCCCAGCATTTT.